The next 12 T cell receptor beta chains were all read from a single sample in a study of T cell repertoires in cytomegalovirus infection. TCRdb passed the reads through MiXCR, listing each CDR3 protein once. The sample holds about 920,000 distinct CDR3 sequences, more than 25% seen once. The antigens these receptors bind are not known. This specimen consisted of cultured CD8+ T cells from PBMCs, obtained from culture after CMV antigen stimulation. Every receptor here comes from a human donor in good health (CMV status not recorded). Some clones in this sample may be carry-over from other donors' samples.

The chain carries TRBV7-6 and TRBJ2-1; TRBD2 agrees at 10 bases. V lost 4 bases and J lost 3; bases outside the gene matches: 6. Germline CDR1 SGHVS, CDR2 FNYEAQ. The CDR3 extends over 16 amino acids. The CDR3 region is CASSYASGGYYNEQFF. The CDR3 DNA sequence: TGTGCCAGCAGCTACGCTAGCGGGGGCTACTACAATGAGCAGTTCTTC.

J is TRBJ1-1 and V is TRBV12-3 or TRBV12-4, with no clear D. The CDR3 totals 14 residues. The V end was cut by 8 bases, the J end by 1 base, with 14 bases between. Here the CDR3 DNA reads TGTGCCAGCCAGAGGAGTCCCTCGAACACTGAAGCTTTCTTT. Amino acids: CASQRSPSNTEAFF.

The chain links TRBV12-3 or TRBV12-4 to TRBJ2-2, with D uncertain. This CDR3 contains 15 residues. Trimming shortened V by 3 bases and J by 0 bases, and 8 bases separated the two germline ends. CDR3 coding DNA: TGTGCCAGCAGTTTCATTCTGCCGAACACCGGGGAGCTGTTTTTT. Encoded protein: CASSFILPNTGELFF.

This chain connects TRBV7-1 to TRBJ1-1; D gene ambiguous. TRBV7-1 carries the ORF label, with uncertain function. V lost 5 bases, J lost 4 bases, and 14 bases lay in between. The CDR3 length is 14 residues. The CDR3 DNA sequence: TGTGCCAGCAGCCCCCCTGGGATTCCCACTGAAGCTTTCTTT. This gives the protein CASSPPGIPTEAFF.

In this sample, this clonotype turned up a few times. This chain links TRBV7-6 with TRBJ2-5; possible D gene TRBD2, 6 bases. The CDR3 runs to 15 residues. The germline V gene has CDR1 SGHVS and CDR2 FNYEAQ. Trimming cost V 5 bases and J 4 bases, with 17 bases left between them. The CDR3 loop reads CASSPRPGLGETQYF. The CDR3 nucleotides are TGTGCCAGCAGCCCCCGACCGGGACTTGGAGAGACCCAGTACTTC.

The V gene is TRBV12-3 or TRBV12-4, the J gene TRBJ1-5; no reliable D call. Trimming removed 1 base from V and 0 bases from J, with 10 bases in between. The CDR3 totals 16 residues. CDR3 protein: CASSLGLRISNQPQHF. The CDR3, as DNA: TGTGCCAGCAGTTTAGGGTTAAGGATTAGCAATCAGCCCCAGCATTTT.

This clonotype turned up a few times. Germline and junction disagree at one end, which may indicate a read error. The chain couples TRBV7-9 to TRBJ2-5; unclear D gene. CDR1 and CDR2 (germline): SEHNR, FQNEAQ (reference sequence). This CDR3 spans 15 amino acids. CDR3 sequence reads: CASSSPLIPQGTQYF. CDR3 nucleotide sequence: TGTGCCAGCAGCTCACCCCTCATCCCTCAAGGGACCCAGTACTTC.

This clonotype was seen more than once but under ten times. The chain employs TRBV7-6 and TRBJ1-1; 7 bases are shared with TRBD1. The germline gives CDR1 SGHVS, CDR2 FNYEAQ. This CDR3 has 17 residues. The J segment lost 0 bases and the V segment lost 1 base, leaving 8 bases of the junction unmatched. CDR3 in amino acids: CASSLVTGGQMNTEAFF. CDR3 bases: TGTGCCAGCAGCTTAGTGACCGGGGGACAGATGAACACTGAAGCTTTCTTT.

In this sample, this clonotype turned up many times. The chain employs TRBV7-2 and TRBJ1-3, with D unclear. Between the trimmed V and J ends, which lost 0 bases and 4 bases, there was a span of 16 bases. Germline V gives CDR1 SGHTA, CDR2 FQGNSA. This CDR3 has 17 amino acids. The CDR3 region is CASSLAAAPSRGNTIYF. For the CDR3, the DNA is TGTGCCAGCAGCTTAGCTGCGGCCCCTTCGAGAGGAAACACCATATATTTT.

This clonotype was detected only a few times. The chain combines TRBV12-5 with TRBJ1-1; D is unclear. The CDR3 spans 13 residues. V lost 1 base, J lost 3 bases, and 6 bases lay in between. Germline V lookup: CDR1 LGHNT, CDR2 FRNRAP. CDR3 amino acids: CASGLAPDTEAFF. The CDR3 DNA is TGTGCTAGTGGTTTGGCCCCGGACACTGAAGCTTTCTTT. The full variable domain, completed using reference TRBV12-5 and TRBJ1-1, is DARVTQTPRHKVTEMGQEVTMRCQPILGHNTVFWYRQTMMQGLELLAYFRNRAPLDDSGMPKDRFSAEMPDATLATLKIQPSEPRDSAVYFCASGLAPDTEAFFGQGTRLTVV.

Many counts were recorded for this clonotype. This chain joins TRBV6-6 and TRBJ1-2, with no clear D. The germline V gene has CDR1 MNHNY and CDR2 SVGAGI (reference sequence). Trimming took off 4 bases at V and 5 bases at J, with 11 bases between the two ends. The CDR3 consists of 13 residues. This CDR3 is CASSSGLGYGYTF. CDR3 nucleotide sequence: TGTGCCAGCAGTTCGGGTCTGGGATATGGCTACACCTTC.

CDR3 nucleotide sequence: TGTGCCAGCAGTCCCGGGACAGAAGCTAACTATGGCTACACCTTC. As protein: CASSPGTEANYGYTF. This rearrangement joins TRBV6-1 to TRBJ1-2, with TRBD1 matching over 7 bases. The germline V gene has CDR1 MNHNS and CDR2 SASEGT. CDR3 size: 15 residues. J lost 0 bases, V lost 5 bases, and 6 bases had no gene match.